One sample yielded the 29 T cell receptor beta chains listed below, sequenced in a study of T cells in Graves' hyperthyroidism and ophthalmopathy. Amplification targeted TCR beta CDR3 regions from RNA transcripts. When the TCR CDR3 underwent first-round RT-PCR, the HTBI primer set was used. TCRdb used MiXCR to reprocess the multiplex PCR reads, holding one entry per CDR3 protein. The repertoire holds under 450,000 distinct CDR3 sequences, with approximately 13% as singletons. The source material was blood. The receptors derive from a man aged 25-45 years with Graves' hyperthyroidism that later progressed to Graves' ophthalmopathy.

V and J are TRBV14 and TRBJ2-5; a weak D match, TRBD2 (6 bases). The CDR3 has 15 amino acids. Germline V gene lookup returns CDR1 SGHDN and CDR2 FVKESK. Trimming pared 2 bases from V and 4 bases from J, leaving 14 bases between. CDR3: CASSQNGGIGETQYF. CDR3 in DNA: TGTGCCAGCAGCCAAAATGGGGGGATCGGAGAGACCCAGTACTTC.

A remark on this clonotype: Since a much larger clone is just one base distant, this may be a read error. The chain couples TRBV3-1 to TRBJ1-3, with D unclear. Germline CDR1 and CDR2: LGHDT and YNNKEL (reference sequence). The CDR3 runs to 13 residues. CDR3 sequence: CASSQDAGNAIYF. The CDR3, as DNA: TGTGCCAGCAGCCAAGACGCTGGAAACGCCATATATTTT.

This clonotype was seen a few times. V and J are TRBV28 and TRBJ2-1, with TRBD1 matching over 8 bases. V dropped 5 bases and J dropped 7; count of bases not matched to a gene: 10. CDR1 MDHEN and CDR2 SYDVKM come from the germline V gene. The CDR3 consists of 15 residues. The DNA of the CDR3 is TGTGCCAGCAGTCCCGAGGACAGGGTAGTTAATGAGCAGTTCTTC. Its translation is CASSPEDRVVNEQFF.

This clonotype has ten or more counts. CDR3 loop: CASSLTLYLGQWKYEQYF. DNA for the CDR3: TGTGCCAGCAGTTTAACCCTTTATTTGGGACAGTGGAAGTACGAGCAGTACTTC. The chain recombines TRBV28 with TRBJ2-7; 7 positions agree with TRBD1. The ends lost 2 bases at V and 4 bases at J; junction bases unmatched: 17. This CDR3 contains 18 residues. Germline lookup yields CDR1 MDHEN and CDR2 SYDVKM. Full variable domain (rest looked up from reference TRBV28 and TRBJ2-7): DVKVTQSSRYLVKRTGEKVFLECVQDMDHENMFWYRQDPGLGLRLIYFSYDVKMKEKGDIPEGYSVSREKKERFSLILESASTNQTSMYLCASSLTLYLGQWKYEQYFGPGTRLTVT.

CDR3 loop: CAISDSRGRRHNEQFF. CDR3 nucleotides: TGTGCCATCAGTGACTCGAGGGGCCGCCGCCACAATGAGCAGTTCTTC. V is TRBV10-3 and J is TRBJ2-1; D may correspond to TRBD1 or TRBD2 (5 bases each). The germline V and J ends were trimmed by 3 bases and 5 bases, with 17 bases remaining between them. The germline CDR1 and CDR2 sequences are ENHRY and SYGVKD. The CDR3 has 16 amino acids.

Ten or more counts support this clonotype. The chain combines TRBV2 with TRBJ1-2; 10 bases match TRBD1. Germline V gene data show CDR1 as SNHLY and CDR2 as FYNNEI. The CDR3 has 13 amino acids. With V trimmed by 6 bases and J by 8 bases, 6 bases remained unmatched. CDR3 loop: CASRRTGGNGYTF. The DNA for the CDR3 is TGTGCCAGCAGGAGGACAGGGGGAAACGGCTACACCTTC.

V usage is TRBV6-1 and J usage is TRBJ2-2; D is unresolved. Germline CDR1 and CDR2: MNHNS and SASEGT. This CDR3 contains 15 residues. V gave up 6 bases and J gave up 7 bases, with 18 bases separating them. CDR3 nucleotides: TGTGCCAGCAGAAAACAGAGCCGCTCAAGCGGGGAGCTGTTTTTT. Translating gives CASRKQSRSSGELFF.

In its sample, this clonotype was seen many times. The gene calls are TRBV6-6 and TRBJ1-2, with 8 bases that match TRBD1. Germline CDR1 reads MNHNY; CDR2 reads SVGAGI (reference sequence). Trimming removed 2 bases from V and 8 bases from J; junction bases left unmatched: 10. This CDR3 has 15 residues. The CDR3 sequence: CASSYLGTGLKGYTF. The DNA of the CDR3 is TGTGCCAGCAGTTACCTTGGGACAGGTCTAAAGGGCTACACCTTC.

This clonotype was counted at least ten times. This chain joins TRBV30 and TRBJ2-3, with D tentatively TRBD2 (6 bases). The CDR3 totals 13 residues. Germline-derived CDR1 and CDR2 are GTSNPN and SVGIG (reference sequence). Between the trimmed V and J ends, which lost 7 bases and 3 bases, there was a span of 14 bases. The CDR3, as DNA: TGTGCCTTCGGGACTCCCTGGACAGATACGCAGTATTTT. Translating it yields CAFGTPWTDTQYF.

Of note for this clonotype: With a much larger clone just one base away, this may be a read error. The chain is built from TRBV20-1 and TRBJ2-3; 11 nucleotides agree with TRBD2. The CDR3 runs 16 residues. Germline CDR1 DFQATT, CDR2 SNEGSKA (reference sequence). V shed 0 bases, J shed 9 bases, and the junction held 11 bases outside the gene matches. This CDR3 is CSARESGTSGGATQYF. In DNA, the CDR3 is TGCAGTGCTAGAGAATCAGGGACTAGCGGTGGAGCGACGCAGTATTTT.

This clonotype was counted at least ten times. The gene calls are TRBV7-9 and TRBJ2-2; possibly TRBD1 for D (6 bases). V was clipped by 6 bases and J by 7 bases, with 21 bases between them. This CDR3 contains 16 residues. CDR1 and CDR2 from the germline V gene are SEHNR and FQNEAQ (reference sequence). The CDR3 DNA sequence: TGTGCCAGCAGTCCCGGGACACCTACGTCGGACGGGGAGCTGTTTTTT. Its protein is CASSPGTPTSDGELFF.

At least ten counts were recorded for this clonotype. This chain connects TRBV20-1 to TRBJ2-7, with D unresolved. Trimming stripped 0 bases from V and 4 bases from J, with 7 bases between. This CDR3 contains 12 residues. Germline-derived CDR1 and CDR2 are DFQATT and SNEGSKA (reference sequence). Here the CDR3 reads CSARDVDYEQYF. In DNA form, the CDR3 reads TGCAGTGCTAGAGATGTGGATTACGAGCAGTACTTC.

The chain joins TRBV11-2 to TRBJ2-5, with D possibly being TRBD2 (5 bases). The CDR3 totals 14 residues. The V end was cut by 5 bases, the J end by 4 bases, with 14 bases between. Per the germline V gene, CDR1 is SGHAT and CDR2 is FQNNGV. The CDR3 region is CASSLTLGRETQYF. CDR3 sequence (DNA): TGTGCCAGCAGCCTTACACTAGGGCGAGAGACCCAGTACTTC.

In its sample, this clonotype was seen many times. The rearrangement joins TRBV24-1 to TRBJ2-3; 8 nucleotides agree with TRBD1. From germline, CDR1 is KGHDR and CDR2 SFDVKD. Germline trimming cut 4 bases from V and 1 base from J; bases unmatched to any gene: 6. The CDR3 runs 16 residues. As DNA, the CDR3 is TGTGCCACCAGTGACCCGACAGGGGTGGGCACAGATACGCAGTATTTT. It translates to CATSDPTGVGTDTQYF.

This clonotype has just a few counts. The V and J genes are TRBV7-8 and TRBJ2-2; 9 bases align to TRBD2. Germline V gene data show CDR1 as SGHVS and CDR2 as FQNEAQ. Losses at the gene ends were 6 bases for V and 1 base for J; bases not matched to a gene: 6. The CDR3 sequence is 16 residues long. CDR3 sequence reads: CASSRRAGGNTGELFF. The CDR3 DNA reads as TGTGCCAGCAGTCGTCGAGCGGGGGGGAACACCGGGGAGCTGTTTTTT.

This clonotype appeared many times. V usage is TRBV6-5 and J usage is TRBJ1-4; no reliable D call. The CDR3 has 14 amino acids. Trimming removed 2 bases from V and 5 bases from J, with 9 bases in between. Germline V gene data show CDR1 as MNHEY and CDR2 as SVGAGI. CDR3 bases: TGTGCCAGCAGTTACAGGGATAGCAATGAAAAACTGTTTTTT. Translated, it gives CASSYRDSNEKLFF.

This clonotype showed up many times. The V gene is TRBV10-3, the J gene TRBJ2-7, with a weak D call TRBD2 (5 bases). Germline CDR1 and CDR2: ENHRY and SYGVKD. The length of the CDR3 is 13 residues. Trimming cost V 5 bases and J 6 bases, with 14 bases left between them. The CDR3 coding sequence is TGTGCCATCAGTACACTTCAGAGGGCCGAGCAGTACTTC. It encodes CAISTLQRAEQYF.

This clonotype was seen ten or more times. The V and J genes are TRBV12-5 and TRBJ1-2; TRBD1 matches 7 bases. V lost 2 bases to trimming and J lost 6 bases; unmatched junction nucleotides: 15. Germline V gives CDR1 LGHNT, CDR2 FRNRAP. The CDR3 has 17 residues. The CDR3 DNA reads as TGTGCTAGTGGTTTGAGGACAGAAGGGGGCTCTAAAAATGGCTACACCTTC. This encodes CASGLRTEGGSKNGYTF.

The table lists this clonotype with many counts. The rearrangement joins TRBV28 to TRBJ1-1, with 7 bases aligning to TRBD1. J was trimmed by 11 bases and V by 4 bases; bases with no gene match: 13. CDR3 size: 14 residues. Germline V gene data show CDR1 as MDHEN and CDR2 as SYDVKM. CDR3 DNA: TGTGCCAGCAGTTACACTTCGTTAAGGGGGCTTGCTTTCTTT. This encodes CASSYTSLRGLAFF.

This clonotype was detected only a few times. This chain joins TRBV20-1 and TRBJ2-4, with D uncertain. Germline V gives CDR1 DFQATT, CDR2 SNEGSKA (reference sequence). The CDR3 loop spans 12 amino acids. The V and J ends lost 5 bases and 3 bases respectively, with 8 bases between them. The CDR3 nucleotides are TGCAGTGCTCAGGTCGGCAAAAACATTCAGTACTTC. This gives the protein CSAQVGKNIQYF.

This chain connects TRBV6-1 to TRBJ2-2; 14 bases map to TRBD2. Germline lookup yields CDR1 MNHNS and CDR2 SASEGT. There are 17 residues in the CDR3. The ends lost 7 bases at V and 3 bases at J; junction bases unmatched: 7. The CDR3 reads CASTGTSGGEDTGELFF. The CDR3 DNA is TGTGCCAGCACCGGGACTAGCGGGGGCGAGGACACCGGGGAGCTGTTTTTT.

Points on this clonotype: This could be a read error, since a much larger clone is one nucleotide away. The genes are TRBV28 and TRBJ2-4; no clear D gene. Deletions cut 8 bases from V and 9 bases from J, with 14 bases between. Germline V gives CDR1 MDHEN, CDR2 SYDVKM. This CDR3 is built from 12 residues. Here the CDR3 reads CASGEKPGIQYF. CDR3 bases: TGTGCCAGCGGCGAGAAACCTGGCATTCAGTACTTC.

In its sample, this clonotype was seen a few times. The rearrangement uses TRBV7-6 and TRBJ1-4; TRBD1 agrees at 7 bases. The J segment lost 6 bases and the V segment lost 1 base, leaving 8 bases of the junction unmatched. CDR3 size: 16 residues. CDR1 SGHVS and CDR2 FNYEAQ come from the germline V gene. This chain's CDR3 is CASSLVPGTADEKLFF. As DNA, the CDR3 is TGTGCCAGCAGCTTAGTCCCCGGGACAGCGGATGAAAAACTGTTTTTT.

Concerning this clonotype itself: A much more abundant neighbour one base away suggests this may be a read error. The V gene is TRBV12-3 or TRBV12-4, the J gene TRBJ2-7, with 11 nucleotides matching TRBD2. The CDR3 extends over 16 amino acids. The CDR3 bases are TGTGCCAGCAGTTTTAATAGCGGGGGGGCTTCGTACGGGCAGTACTTC. Translation gives CASSFNSGGASYGQYF.

This clonotype was detected ten times or more. The rearrangement uses TRBV15 and TRBJ2-3, with 8 bases matching TRBD2. V trimming: 0 bases; J trimming: 7 bases; junction bases outside the gene matches: 6. Germline V lookup: CDR1 LNHNV, CDR2 YYDKDF (reference sequence). The length of the CDR3 is 15 residues. CDR3 sequence reads: CATSRDRTSGYTQYF. The CDR3 nucleotides read TGTGCCACCAGCAGAGATAGAACTAGCGGATATACGCAGTATTTT.

This sequence joins TRBV11-2 and TRBJ2-7; no clear D. The CDR3 is 13 amino acids. The germline V and J ends were trimmed by 5 bases and 2 bases, with 10 bases remaining between them. CDR1 and CDR2 (germline): SGHAT, FQNNGV. The CDR3 spells CASSHIRTYEQYF. CDR3 nucleotide sequence: TGTGCCAGCAGCCATATTAGGACCTACGAGCAGTACTTC.

This chain connects TRBV2 to TRBJ1-3; D not resolved. V shed 6 bases and J shed 4 bases, with 10 bases lying between them. Germline lookup yields CDR1 SNHLY and CDR2 FYNNEI. The length of the CDR3 is 13 residues. The CDR3 DNA follows: TGTGCCAGCAGGTCGGGGATAGGAAACACCATATATTTT. Encoded protein: CASRSGIGNTIYF.

V gene TRBV28 combines with J gene TRBJ1-5; D is undetermined. The germline CDR1 and CDR2 sequences are MDHEN and SYDVKM. This CDR3 has 12 amino acids. Trimming left V 6 bases short and J 9 bases short, with 12 bases between. In DNA, the CDR3 is TGTGCCAGCAGCTCAGGCTTTCGGCCCCAGCATTTT. This translates into CASSSGFRPQHF. The full variable domain, in which reference TRBV28 and TRBJ1-5 provide the parts outside the CDR3, is DVKVTQSSRYLVKRTGEKVFLECVQDMDHENMFWYRQDPGLGLRLIYFSYDVKMKEKGDIPEGYSVSREKKERFSLILESASTNQTSMYLCASSSGFRPQHFGDGTRLSIL.

The sample holds many counts of this clonotype. The CDR3 nucleotides read TGTGCCAGCAGTAAACTCGGGACAGCCAGCGCCACTGAAGCTTTCTTT. It is translated as CASSKLGTASATEAFF. This chain links TRBV27 with TRBJ1-1; the match to TRBD1 covers 7 bases. The V and J ends lost 5 bases and 4 bases, in that order; junction bases with no gene match: 13. The germline CDR1 and CDR2 sequences are MNHEY and SMNVEV (reference sequence). The CDR3 has 16 residues.